A selection of T cell receptor beta chains follows, all from one sample in a study of blood T cell repertoires in COVID-19. Profiled with immunoSEQ multiplex PCR; TCRdb holds only in-frame clones, not every one. In the table there are 300,000 to 400,000 clones, approximately 84% of which are singletons. Sequenced material: PBMCs or T cells enriched from blood (not recorded which). The receptors shown here come from a young woman who had recovered from COVID-19. Both conserved end residues are part of each CDR3. A D gene is named only where the DNA matches it firmly. A clone size is listed for some rows: how often the clone was seen (once, few, many), or a class if it is expanded.

d_call j_call v_call clone_size cdr3_aa cdr3_nt
TRBD1 TRBJ1-3 TRBV18 few CASSRGQGGNTIYF TGTGCCAGCTCACGGGGACAGGGAGGAAACACCATATATTTT
- TRBJ1-4 TRBV4-1 once CASSHMTDSNEKLFF TGCGCCAGCAGCCACATGACAGACTCGAATGAAAAACTGTTTTTT
TRBD2 TRBJ2-1 TRBV20-1 - CSAPLAGEQFF TGCAGTGCTCCCCTAGCGGGGGAGCAGTTCTTC
TRBD2 TRBJ2-7 TRBV18 once CASSPVDGGAYEQYF TGTGCCAGCTCACCTGTGGACGGGGGGGCCTACGAGCAGTACTTC
TRBD1 TRBJ1-5 TRBV7-6 - CASSLMALTGEYSNQPQHF TGTGCCAGCAGCTTAATGGCACTCACAGGGGAGTATAGCAATCAGCCCCAGCATTTT
TRBD2 TRBJ2-1 TRBV5-1 - CASSSTSGGASSYNEQFF TGCGCCAGCAGCTCGACTAGCGGGGGGGCTTCATCCTACAATGAGCAGTTCTTC
- TRBJ1-2 TRBV2 - CASRITGLGYTF TGTGCCAGCAGGATAACAGGGTTGGGCTACACCTTC
- TRBJ1-5 TRBV28 - CASSSEDQPQHF TGTGCCAGCAGTTCCGAGGATCAGCCCCAGCATTTT
- TRBJ2-5 TRBV19 few CASRVGGGETQYF TGTGCCAGTAGGGTGGGGGGTGGAGAGACCCAGTACTTC
- TRBJ2-7 TRBV7-9 - CASSLGGWSYEQYF TGTGCCAGCAGCTTGGGAGGTTGGAGCTACGAGCAGTACTTC
- TRBJ1-4 TRBV19 - CASSKGVEKLFF TGTGCCAGTAGTAAAGGGGTTGAAAAACTGTTTTTT
TRBD2 TRBJ2-1 TRBV28 - CASSLVLAGPNNEQFF TGTGCCAGCAGTTTAGTTCTAGCGGGACCCAACAATGAGCAGTTCTTC
TRBD1 TRBJ1-1 TRBV5-1 - CASSVTPGQATEAFF TGCGCCAGCAGCGTCACCCCCGGACAGGCCACTGAAGCTTTCTTT
- TRBJ2-6 TRBV5-1 - CASSSGSGANVLTF TGCGCCAGCAGCTCAGGGTCTGGGGCCAACGTCCTGACTTTC
TRBD1 TRBJ1-2 TRBV2 - CASIRDRSLYGYTF TGTGCCAGCATACGGGACAGGAGCCTCTATGGCTACACCTTC
- TRBJ1-2 TRBV6-1 - CASSEAHGLRGGGYTF TGTGCCAGCAGTGAAGCGCACGGGCTAAGGGGCGGTGGCTACACCTTC
TRBD1 TRBJ1-1 TRBV5-1 - CASSLVLGGGLQRGTEAFF TGCGCCAGCAGCTTGGTTTTAGGGGGCGGACTCCAGAGGGGCACTGAAGCTTTCTTT
TRBD1 TRBJ2-7 TRBV7-9 - CASSLDRGREQYF TGTGCCAGCAGCTTAGACAGGGGGCGCGAGCAGTACTTC
- TRBJ1-4 TRBV7-2 - CASSLGGASNEKLFF TGTGCCAGCAGCTTGGGGGGAGCGAGTAATGAAAAACTGTTTTTT
TRBD1 TRBJ2-3 TRBV5-1 once CASSLVGTGFRTDTQYF TGCGCCAGCAGCTTGGTAGGGACAGGTTTCCGCACAGATACGCAGTATTTT
- TRBJ2-5 TRBV5-1 - CASSLVLAEETQYF TGCGCCAGCAGCTTGGTTTTAGCGGAAGAGACCCAGTACTTC
- TRBJ1-2 TRBV30 - CAWNRRIREKDYGYTF TGTGCCTGGAACAGGCGTATTAGGGAAAAGGACTATGGCTACACCTTC
- TRBJ1-1 TRBV28 - CASNPTPPTGREAFF TGTGCCAGCAACCCCACCCCACCCACAGGACGTGAAGCTTTCTTT
TRBD1 TRBJ1-2 TRBV7-9 - CASSLDRGRSDGYTF TGTGCCAGCAGCTTAGACAGGGGGCGGTCGGATGGCTACACCTTC
- TRBJ1-2 TRBV28 once CASSKTGIQYGYTF TGTGCCAGCAGCAAAACAGGGATACAGTATGGCTACACCTTC
TRBD2 TRBJ2-5 TRBV28 - CASSRRLGGGLYQETQYF TGTGCCAGCAGTCGACGTTTGGGCGGGGGGCTGTACCAAGAGACCCAGTACTTC
- TRBJ1-2 TRBV2 - CASSELQGRLAF TGTGCCAGCAGTGAACTTCAGGGGCGTCTTGCCTTC
- TRBJ2-7 TRBV5-6 - CASSLRTGHGNEQYF TGTGCCAGCAGCCTCCGTACAGGGCACGGGAACGAGCAGTACTTC
TRBD1 TRBJ2-5 TRBV14 - CASSQVTGGAETQYF TGTGCCAGCAGCCAGGTGACAGGGGGCGCCGAGACCCAGTACTTC
TRBD1 TRBJ1-1 TRBV10-3 - CAISKGDSNMNTEAFF TGTGCCATCAGCAAAGGGGACAGCAACATGAACACTGAAGCTTTCTTT
- TRBJ2-7 TRBV13 - CASSLGQTHEQYF TGTGCCAGCAGCTTAGGACAGACCCACGAGCAGTACTTC
- TRBJ2-2 TRBV24-1 - CATSVGGNTGELFF TGTGCCACCAGTGTGGGAGGGAACACCGGGGAGCTGTTTTTT
- TRBJ1-3 TRBV30 - CAWREVTISGNTIYF TGTGCCTGGAGAGAAGTTACTATCTCTGGAAACACCATATATTTT
- TRBJ2-3 TRBV5-5 - CASSFRGSTDTQYF TGTGCCAGCAGCTTCCGGGGTAGCACAGATACGCAGTATTTT
TRBD1 TRBJ1-4 TRBV24-1 - CATSDTGEGDEKLFF TGTGCCACCAGTGATACAGGGGAAGGCGATGAAAAACTGTTTTTT
- TRBJ2-1 TRBV11-3 - CASSLGLVEGPQYEQFF TGTGCCAGCAGCTTAGGGTTAGTGGAGGGCCCTCAATATGAGCAGTTCTTC
TRBD1 TRBJ2-1 TRBV28 few CASSHRGQGARNEQFF TGTGCCAGCAGCCACCGCGGGCAGGGGGCGCGCAATGAGCAGTTCTTC
TRBD2 TRBJ2-7 TRBV2 - CASRGQMSGGSYEQYF TGTGCCAGCAGGGGACAGATGAGCGGGGGGTCCTACGAGCAGTACTTC
TRBD2 TRBJ2-1 TRBV19 - CASSDWTSGLYNEQFF TGTGCCAGTAGTGACTGGACTAGCGGACTCTACAATGAGCAGTTCTTC
- TRBJ2-5 TRBV3-1/TRBV3-2 few CASSPQGTPAETQYF TGTGCCAGCAGCCCCCAGGGAACTCCAGCGGAGACCCAGTACTTC
TRBD1 TRBJ1-1 TRBV7-2 few CASSYLYRGPRNTEAFF TGTGCCAGCAGCTACCTTTACAGGGGACCTAGGAACACTGAAGCTTTCTTT
- TRBJ2-7 TRBV20-1 once CSASIGTIPYEQYF TGCAGTGCTAGTATCGGGACAATACCCTACGAGCAGTACTTC
TRBD2 TRBJ2-2 TRBV4-1 once CASSQGRLAGGNTGELFF TGCGCCAGCAGCCAAGGGAGGCTAGCGGGGGGTAACACCGGGGAGCTGTTTTTT
- TRBJ2-1 TRBV28 once CASRRGRGSSYNEQFF TGTGCCAGCAGAAGAGGCCGGGGGAGCTCCTACAATGAGCAGTTCTTC
- TRBJ2-7 TRBV14 - CASSQGPDSQPPYEQYF TGTGCCAGCAGCCAAGGCCCGGACAGCCAACCTCCCTACGAGCAGTACTTC
TRBD2 TRBJ2-7 TRBV5-8 - CASSLAGGGATYEQYF TGTGCCAGCAGCTTGGCCGGGGGGGGCGCAACCTACGAGCAGTACTTC
TRBD1 TRBJ1-1 TRBV7-8 - CASSKKIGQGRTEAFF TGTGCCAGCAGCAAAAAAATTGGACAGGGGAGGACTGAAGCTTTCTTT
TRBD1 TRBJ1-2 TRBV6-2/TRBV6-3 few CASSYQATGNYGYTF TGTGCCAGCAGTTACCAAGCGACAGGGAACTATGGCTACACCTTC
TRBD1 TRBJ2-1 TRBV13 - CASSLAGQGAHEQFF TGTGCCAGCAGCTTAGCGGGACAGGGGGCCCATGAGCAGTTCTTC
- TRBJ1-1 TRBV3-1/TRBV3-2 few CASSHLGEDTEAFF TGTGCCAGCAGCCATCTGGGGGAGGACACTGAAGCTTTCTTT
TRBD1 TRBJ2-7 TRBV28 once CASRGTGRNYEQYF TGTGCCAGCAGAGGGACAGGGCGGAACTACGAGCAGTACTTC